The 19 T cell receptor beta chains presented below share a single source sample, sequenced in a study of cytomegalovirus exposure and HLA in healthy donors. PCR primers comprised 60 Vbeta and 13 Jbeta primers. Using immunoSEQ multiplex PCR, the repertoire was profiled, and TCRdb retains in-frame clones only, with some absent. The sample carries some 200,000 clones, roughly 80% recorded once. Sequencing used PBMCs. The receptors originated from a female donor in good health and CMV-seronegative.

This chain connects TRBV27 to TRBJ1-5, with a weak D call TRBD1 (6 bases). Germline CDR1 and CDR2: MNHEY and SMNVEV (reference sequence). The CDR3 loop spans 14 amino acids. Trimming removed 3 bases at V and 6 bases at J, with 12 bases between. CDR3 sequence reads: CASSFQGPSQPQHF. CDR3 DNA sequence: TGTGCCAGCAGTTTCCAGGGGCCCAGTCAGCCCCAGCATTTT.

This chain joins TRBV15 and TRBJ2-7, with D possibly being TRBD1 (5 bases). The CDR3 has 15 amino acids. Trimming cost V 5 bases and J 2 bases, with 16 bases left between them. Germline V lookup: CDR1 LNHNV, CDR2 YYDKDF (reference sequence). The CDR3 region is CATSLDTGRAYEQYF. CDR3 DNA: TGTGCCACCAGCTTGGACACAGGTCGCGCCTACGAGCAGTACTTC.

This chain joins TRBV19 and TRBJ1-5, with a tentative D call TRBD1 (5 bases). With 5 bases removed from V and 1 base from J, the gap between germline ends came to 9 bases. Germline V gene data show CDR1 as LNHDA and CDR2 as SQIVND (reference sequence). The CDR3 has 14 residues. DNA for the CDR3: TGTGCCAGTAGTGGACGGACAAGCAATCAGCCCCAGCATTTT. Amino acid sequence: CASSGRTSNQPQHF.

Only one count was recorded for this clone. The V call is TRBV7-6, the J call TRBJ2-5; D uncertain. This CDR3 contains 12 residues. Trimming took off 1 base at V and 5 bases at J, with 5 bases between the two ends. Germline V gene data show CDR1 as SGHVS and CDR2 as FNYEAQ. DNA for the CDR3: TGTGCCAGCAGCTTAGTTCAGGAGACCCAGTACTTC. Amino acids: CASSLVQETQYF.

The V call is TRBV5-1, the J call TRBJ2-3; 8 bases agree with TRBD1. Germline CDR1 reads SGHRS; CDR2 reads YFSETQ. V was pared by 4 bases and J by 6 bases, with 7 bases of the junction left unmatched. This CDR3 contains 14 residues. CDR3 DNA sequence: TGCGCCAGCAGCCTAGGACAGGGAAGGGATACGCAGTATTTT. Its protein product is CASSLGQGRDTQYF.

A remark on this clone: Given a much more abundant clone one base away, this may be a read error. The gene calls are TRBV6-1 and TRBJ1-5, with TRBD1 matching over 7 bases. Germline CDR1 and CDR2: MNHNS and SASEGT. The CDR3 length is 14 residues. The chain's CDR3 is CARSEGDSHQPQHF. DNA of the CDR3: TGTGCCCGCAGTGAGGGGGACAGTCATCAGCCCCAGCATTTT.

The chain uses TRBV4-2 and TRBJ2-7, with a tentative D call TRBD2 (5 bases). Trimming removed 7 bases at V and 3 bases at J, with 13 bases between. Germline values: CDR1 LGHNA, CDR2 YNFKEQ. This CDR3 is built from 13 residues. The CDR3 DNA reads TGTGCCAGCAACAAGGGAGAGAGCTACGAGCAGTACTTC. Translating gives CASNKGESYEQYF.

This chain uses TRBV15 with TRBJ2-7; a weak D match, TRBD1 (7 bases). The germline V gene encodes CDR1 LNHNV and CDR2 YYDKDF (reference sequence). There are 16 residues in the CDR3. V dropped 6 bases and J dropped 2 bases, with 20 bases sitting between them. The CDR3 region is CATREEGATAAYEQYF. In DNA form, the CDR3 reads TGTGCCACCAGGGAGGAGGGGGCAACGGCCGCCTACGAGCAGTACTTC.

The chain couples TRBV7-7 to TRBJ1-5; tentative D call: TRBD1 (5 bases). The CDR3 sequence is 16 residues long. The V gene lost 4 bases and the J gene lost 0 bases, with 13 bases spanning the gap. The germline V gene encodes CDR1 SSHAT and CDR2 FNYEAQ (reference sequence). CDR3 nucleotide sequence: TGTGCCAGCAGCTCGAAAAACAGGTCTAGCAATCAGCCCCAGCATTTT. The encoded protein is CASSSKNRSSNQPQHF.

CDR3: CASSVDSSYEQYF. As DNA, the CDR3 is TGTGCCAGCAGCGTAGATAGCTCCTACGAGCAGTACTTC. This sequence joins TRBV9 and TRBJ2-7; D is uncertain. This CDR3 region has 13 residues. V lost 0 bases and J lost 0, with 4 bases in between. Germline CDR1 and CDR2: SGDLS and YYNGEE.

The V and J genes are TRBV6-5 and TRBJ1-5; no clear D gene. CDR1 and CDR2 from the germline V gene are MNHEY and SVGAGI. The V end was cut by 0 bases, the J end by 0 bases, with 3 bases between. CDR3 length: 14 residues. This CDR3 reads CASSYSYSNQPQHF. DNA of the CDR3: TGTGCCAGCAGTTACTCGTATAGCAATCAGCCCCAGCATTTT.

This clone was detected only once. The chain recombines TRBV10-1 with TRBJ2-3; perhaps TRBD2 as D (5 bases). Germline CDR1 reads WNHNN; CDR2 reads SYGVQD (reference sequence). Trimming removed 2 bases from V and 6 bases from J, with 18 bases in between. The CDR3 is 16 residues long. The CDR3 sequence: CASSERASRRDDTQYF. CDR3 nucleotide sequence: TGCGCCAGCAGTGAGAGGGCTAGCCGCCGTGATGATACGCAGTATTTT.

DNA of the CDR3: TGTGCCAGCAGTCCGAAAACTAGCGGGTTTTACAATGAGCAGTTCTTC. Encoded protein: CASSPKTSGFYNEQFF. This chain links TRBV27 with TRBJ2-1; 9 bases are a match to TRBD2. The junction had 9 bases not matched to a gene; V was cut back by 5 bases and J by 4 bases. The CDR3 has 16 amino acids. The germline V gene encodes CDR1 MNHEY and CDR2 SMNVEV (reference sequence).

The chain recombines TRBV4-1 with TRBJ2-7; no firm D call. Germline V gives CDR1 MGHRA, CDR2 YSYEKL. The CDR3 covers 14 residues. Trimming pared 2 bases from V and 2 bases from J, leaving 10 bases between. The CDR3: CASSQKDSTYEQYF. As DNA, the CDR3 is TGCGCCAGCAGCCAAAAAGACTCAACCTACGAGCAGTACTTC.

The chain is built from TRBV4-1 and TRBJ2-1, with TRBD2 matching 8 bases. Per the germline V gene, CDR1 is MGHRA and CDR2 is YSYEKL. The ends lost 3 bases at V and 2 bases at J; junction bases unmatched: 6. The CDR3 totals 16 residues. The CDR3 sequence: CASSQEPAGAYNEQFF. For the CDR3, the DNA is TGCGCCAGCAGCCAGGAACCAGCGGGGGCCTACAATGAGCAGTTCTTC.

This clone has just a few counts. This chain uses TRBV21-1 with TRBJ2-7; the table assigns TRBD2, which was not confirmed against the DNA. TRBV21-1 is a documented pseudogene. This CDR3 spans 16 amino acids. This chain's CDR3 is CASSKVRTSGSYEQYF. The CDR3 DNA is TGTGCCAGCAGCAAAGTGCGGACTAGCGGGAGTTACGAGCAGTACTTC.

V and J are TRBV28 and TRBJ1-1, with a possible D match to TRBD1 (6 bases). Germline CDR1 and CDR2: MDHEN and SYDVKM. V dropped 4 bases and J dropped 5 bases, with 17 bases sitting between them. The CDR3 consists of 15 residues. DNA for the CDR3: TGTGCCAGCAGTTCCCTGGGGGGGGCTGGTACTGAAGCTTTCTTT. It yields the protein CASSSLGGAGTEAFF.

A word on this clone: Other DNA sequences in this sample translate to the same CDR3. V is TRBV27 and J is TRBJ1-2, with 7 bases aligning to TRBD1. Germline V lookup: CDR1 MNHEY, CDR2 SMNVEV (reference sequence). CDR3 size: 13 residues. J was trimmed by 3 bases and V by 6 bases; bases with no gene match: 4. The CDR3 here is CASSSGQDYGYTF. Written as DNA, the CDR3 is TGTGCCAGCAGCTCCGGACAGGACTATGGCTACACCTTC.

This chain uses TRBV6-1 with TRBJ2-7, with D unclear. The V end lost 6 bases, the J end lost 7 bases, and 10 bases lay between the germline ends. From germline, CDR1 is MNHNS and CDR2 SASEGT. The CDR3 length is 11 residues. The CDR3 DNA is TGTGCCAGCAGCCCCCTGCGGGAGCAGTACTTC. It is translated as CASSPLREQYF.